This T cell receptor beta chain is drawn from a study of T cell repertoires in cytomegalovirus infection. Broader study findings: HLA-C-restricted CMV-specific TCR beta clonotypes prevailed in the ex vivo response.

The CDR3 is 14 amino acids. Germline loops: CDR1 SGHTA, CDR2 FQGNSA. V shed 0 bases, J shed 4 bases, and the junction held 0 bases outside the gene matches. TCRdb processed the reads anew with MiXCR; each CDR3 protein has one entry. The sample lists more than 65,000 distinct CDR3 sequences, roughly half occurring once. Turning to this clonotype: The antigen is not known.

The receptor was isolated from a human donor in good health (CMV status not recorded). Some clones in this sample may be carry-over from other donors' samples. Sample: CD8+ T cells from cultured PBMCs, taken from culture after CMV antigen stimulation. The chain employs TRBV7-2 and TRBJ2-7; 10 bases match TRBD2. The CDR3 region is CASSLASGGYEQYF. In DNA form, the CDR3 reads TGTGCCAGCAGCTTAGCTAGCGGGGGGTACGAGCAGTACTTC. Filled out from reference TRBV7-2 and TRBJ2-7, the complete variable domain reads GAGVSQSPSNKVTEKGKDVELRCDPISGHTALYWYRQSLGQGLEFLIYFQGNSAPDKSGLPSDRFSAERTGGSVSTLTIQRTQQEDSAVYLCASSLASGGYEQYFGPGTRLTVT.